This TCR beta chain was observed in a study of cytomegalovirus exposure and HLA in healthy donors (dated by TCRdb to between 2016 and 2019). Regarding the study in general: An earlier analysis of approximately 590 of the donors reported roughly 270 Gb of sequence data and 117 million unique TCR beta sequences from about 180 million T cells. An early release that covered fewer than 800 HLA-typed donors contained approximately 300 gigabases of sequencing data and 70 million to 100 million unique TCR sequences. Of the roughly 390 genotyped donors, over 65% fell in the genetic ancestry cluster associated with self-reported Caucasian donors. The study aimed to test whether signatures of past pathogen exposure could be identified by cataloging public T cell receptors. Using immunosequencing, the study profiled T cell repertoires from 500 to 800 subjects and related those repertoires to cytomegalovirus serostatus. Along with the approximately 700-subject first cohort, a separate validation cohort of over 90 different subjects was used. The study combined high-throughput TCR immunosequencing, statistical association of individual TCRs with disease status, and machine learning to predict cytomegalovirus infection status. To study patterns of TCR occurrence, a later analysis re-analyzed previously published TCR beta repertoires from several hundred donors and added high-resolution HLA genotyping. Rather than drawing on any new phenotypic data, the later analysis identified candidate immune exposures from TCR beta sequences and the way those sequences occurred across donors. In an earlier analysis of 587 of the donors, high-throughput TCR beta sequencing was used to judge whether each TCR beta V gene segment behaved as functional or pseudogenic. Donor age, sex, ethnicity and CMV serostatus were collected together with the repertoire data. A later genetic analysis used genome-wide SNP genotypes for about three fifths of the roughly 700 donors, treating that subset as a discovery cohort. Every discovery cohort repertoire had been produced on one sequencing platform. Class I and class II HLA loci were covered by the typing at four-digit resolution. Typing coverage differed by locus: A, B, C, DRB1 and DQB1 were typed in roughly 620-640 donors, DQA1 in about 500, DPA1 in approximately 610, and DPB1 in just under 490. Four or five DR-DQ haplotypes were handled as single units for association and clustering, since linkage in the cohort was strong. On average, roughly 250,000 unique TCR beta nucleotide sequences were sequenced per donor among 398 genotyped donors of the cohort, with 15% to 20% of those sequences being non-productive. The full study reports these points: A further reported finding was that TCR beta sequences accurately predicted the HLA-A and HLA-B alleles for most subjects in the first cohort. In vitro tests confirmed that a few of the cytomegalovirus-associated TCR beta chains recognize cytomegalovirus antigens. Broadly in line with IMGT annotations, most TCR beta V segments showed up in productive rearrangements about 87% or about 30% of the time in an earlier analysis of several hundred of the donors. Linkage disequilibrium might explain the correlated functional status among segregating V segments, but an unknown experimental factor could not be excluded. In the study, 150 to 200 TCR beta chains were listed as associated with cytomegalovirus. According to a later analysis, most CMV-associated TCR beta chains appeared to be HLA-restricted, and the HLA associations seemed to be driven largely by CMV exposure. A later analysis found that TCR association rates varied across HLA loci, with DRB1 alleles showing the most associated TCRs and HLA-C alleles the fewest. Because some donors lacked HLA typing at each locus, the association tests relied only on the typed subset. While some public TCRs were present in many individuals, most TCR sequences turned up only very rarely across donors. V-gene and J-gene trimming of TCR beta chains was associated with a missense DCLRE1C variant in a later genetic analysis, and the association was replicated in an independent cohort. This cohort had only TCR beta chains sequenced, and the lack of alpha or paired-chain data limited which features could be detected. For the cohort, immune exposure information was limited to CMV serostatus. In a later analysis, over 15,000 TCR beta sequences were associated with specific HLA alleles at a false discovery rate of 0.05. The presence/absence analyses assumed that sequencing depth was roughly uniform across donors, and that assumption may not be true. Roughly 15 rarely observed V segments, including chromosome 9 orphons, were excluded from the earlier analysis of several hundred of the donors because counts were too low. Strong co-occurrence of HLA alleles, especially DR and DQ, made assigning TCR associations to individual alleles difficult. A later genetic analysis reported fewer N-insertions in productive TCRs among donors in an Asian-associated ancestry cluster than the roughly 620-donor mean. Cytomegalovirus status was reported to be diagnosed by the classifier with high specificity and sensitivity in both the original and validation cohorts. A cluster of highly shared sequence variants was judged likely to be a technical artifact of the sequencing pipeline. According to the authors, the approach could potentially be generalized to other disease states and immunological phenotypes. In a later analysis, several top co-occurrence clusters were reported to appear linked to parvovirus B19, influenza, CMV and Epstein-Barr virus. A later analysis found that HLA-associated TCR beta chains were more clonally expanded and had lower generation probabilities than equally common non-associated chains.

The cohort was made up of 500 to 800 healthy bone marrow donors. Cohort members were all nominally healthy when sampled, although unrecorded immune exposures were likely present. The donor was CMV seronegative and belonged to the group of more than 300 seronegative cohort members. Each donor provided a peripheral blood sample, and peripheral blood mononuclear cells were used for TCR beta sequencing. Genomic DNA was extracted from the blood cell samples with the Qiagen DNeasy Blood Extraction Kit. There are a few counts of this clone. Its antigen has not been determined. Base qualities are not provided; no much larger clone lies one nucleotide away. Library creation used the immunoSEQ multiplex PCR assay. For the multiplex PCR, a mixture combining 60 forward primers for TCR Vbeta segments and 13 reverse primers for TCR Jbeta segments was used. A multiplex PCR assay on genomic DNA amplified the CDR3 region of rearranged TCR beta genes. On the Illumina HiSeq System, the amplified TCR beta libraries were sequenced as 87-base-pair reads. For the original study's pipeline: A later analysis counted around 72 million unique TCR beta chains across the 550 to 700 repertoires, and roughly 10 million of these chains were shared by at least two donors. Raw reads were error-corrected and collapsed into unique sequences by a nearest-neighbor algorithm in which closely related sequences were merged to remove PCR and sequencing errors. To assign V, D and J gene segments, CDR3 sequences were aligned to IMGT reference sequences. For a sequence to be retained, a match of at least six nucleotides to both a V gene segment and a J gene segment was required. A rearrangement counted as productive if the CDR3 had no stop codons and remained in frame with V and J, and every other rearrangement counted as non-productive. Following IMGT convention, CDR3 was defined as the stretch from the second conserved V-encoded cysteine to the conserved J-encoded phenylalanine. The earlier analysis of about 590 of the donors excluded sequences that lacked an unambiguous match to a single V gene segment. An earlier analysis of several hundred of the donors classified V segments as functional when productive rearrangements were above 56.7% and as segregating when the standard deviation between donors was above 5%. A statistical classification framework was built to diagnose cytomegalovirus status from the catalog of TCR beta chain sequences. In a later analysis, TCR nucleotide sequences were compared against IMGT/GENE-DB human TR gene sequences so that V and J genes could be assigned. In a later analysis, CDR3 sequences and most-parsimonious VDJ recombination scenarios were assigned using the TCRdist pipeline. In a later analysis, every TCR beta chain was defined by the combination of its CDR3 amino acid sequence and its V-gene family, and reads without a unique V-gene family were dropped. A later analysis removed 550 to 650 highly shared, low-generation-probability nucleotide sequences to deal with suspected cross-contamination and a sequencing artifact. A later analysis calculated a clonal expansion index for each public chain from normalized within-repertoire ranks of inferred template counts. In a later analysis, generation probabilities were computed with a VDJ recombination model fitted to out-of-frame rearrangements, and the resulting probabilities were checked against IGoR. A later analysis scored TCR-TCR, TCR-HLA and TCR-CMV co-occurrence with hypergeometric tests, applying a repertoire-size bias correction to TCR pairs. To estimate false discovery rates, a later analysis permuted the HLA or CMV assignments 20 times. In a later analysis, co-occurring TCRs were grouped with DBSCAN, and TCRdist sequence similarity was added when clustering was performed within HLA-allele-positive subsets. Co-occurrence clustering excluded repertoires with fewer than 30,000 or more than 120,000 public chains, plus five with anomalous nucleotide sharing. Here the immuneACCESS table is served through TCRdb, limited to in-frame sequences with V and J called. Missing clones are a known gap in these copies; in checked studies unresolved V genes cover under half, and the rest lacks a known reason. V, J and clone size are taken as reported in that table, and D and trimming were inferred from the DNA itself. A total of 100,000 to 150,000 clones appear in this sample, over 70% of them only once. Jointly, the top ten make up approximately 1.6% of the sample.

The receptor was isolated from a woman aged 18 to 35 in good health and CMV-seronegative. Material: PBMCs.

Here the CDR3 is given as CAWDRAMNTEAFF. The bases are TGTGCCTGGGACAGGGCGATGAACACTGAAGCTTTCTTT. The chain joins TRBV30 to TRBJ1-1; 7 bases in the junction line up with TRBD1. The germline V and J ends show losses of 5 bases and 0 bases respectively, and no gene match explains 3 bases of the junction. The germline V gene (reference sequence) yields GTSNPN for CDR1 and SVGIG for CDR2. The CDR3 starts with the cysteine, ends with the phenylalanine, and has 13 residues. Of the read, only the CDR3 DNA is kept; its 39 bases are in frame from base 1.